This record concerns one T cell receptor beta chain sequence. Its target is unknown. This sample was included in a study of T-cell reconstitution after alpha-beta-depleted transplantation in children. Study-wide findings and caveats: Several hundred rapidly expanded clones from non-depleted graft cells reportedly supplied alpha-beta T cells about two months post-transplant. From surviving recipient T cells and thymic progenitors came the high day-60 TCRbeta diversity observed in some patients. Most T-cell counts and diversity one year after the transplant came from T cells that were newly produced.

V lost 2 bases, J lost 2 bases, and 9 bases lay in between. The CDR3 contains 14 residues. Construction of the TCRbeta library involved unique molecular identifiers. Each CDR3 protein gets one entry after TCRdb re-called the PCR reads with MiXCR. The sample gives 90,000 to 150,000 distinct CDR3 sequences, more than 20% of which show up once; about 10% is in the top ten. This rearrangement joins TRBV12-3 or TRBV12-4 to TRBJ2-5, with D possibly TRBD2 on 5 matching bases. The sequencing here drew on PBMCs, mostly from graft donor cells, taken 180 days after TCRalphabeta/CD19-depleted stem cell transplant. This sequence originates from a male patient aged 2 to 9 who had a stem cell transplant for chronic granulomatous disease, so the T cells may come from the graft donor. This CDR3 reads CASSLLGVQETQYF. For the CDR3, the DNA is TGTGCCAGCAGTTTATTGGGAGTTCAAGAGACCCAGTACTTC.